This T cell receptor (beta chain) derives from a study of shared clonotypes between healthy human individuals. At the level of the study: Per-donor plates numbered three CD4 naive, three CD4 memory, two CD8 naive and one CD8 memory.

Clones were sequenced by immunoSEQ multiplex PCR, and TCRdb holds only the in-frame ones, with some missing. The sample contains millions of clones, about 95% of which appear only once. Germline CDR1 reads MNHEY; CDR2 reads SMNVEV (reference sequence). The trim removed 6 bases at V and 3 bases at J, leaving 8 bases unmatched. CDR3 length: 14 residues. Positive CCR7 selection of CD45RO-negative cells yielded the naive CD8 cells, and terminally differentiated effector memory CD45RA+ cells were excluded. The donor population consisted of healthy HIV-negative adults with no recent acute infections or vaccinations.

Sequenced material: naive CD8+ T cells sorted from blood. The receptor's source is a man between 18 and 29 years old in good health. This chain uses TRBV27 with TRBJ2-7, with 7 bases fitting TRBD2. CDR3 sequence: CASRPPGGSYEQYF. The DNA for the CDR3 is TGTGCCAGCAGACCTCCCGGCGGGAGCTACGAGCAGTACTTC.